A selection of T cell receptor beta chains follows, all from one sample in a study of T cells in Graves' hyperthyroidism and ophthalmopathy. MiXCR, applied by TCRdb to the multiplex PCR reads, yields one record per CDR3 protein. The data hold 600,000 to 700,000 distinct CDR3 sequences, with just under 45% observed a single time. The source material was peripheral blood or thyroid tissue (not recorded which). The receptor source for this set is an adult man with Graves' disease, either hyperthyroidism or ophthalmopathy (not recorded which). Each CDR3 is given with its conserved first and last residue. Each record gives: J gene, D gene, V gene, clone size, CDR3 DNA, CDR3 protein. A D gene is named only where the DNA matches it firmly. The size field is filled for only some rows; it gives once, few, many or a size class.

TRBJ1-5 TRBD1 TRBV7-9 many TGTGCCAGCAGCTCGGCGAGAACAGGGGGAAGTCAGCCCCAGCATTTT CASSSARTGGSQPQHF
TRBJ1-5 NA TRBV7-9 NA TGCGCCAGCAGCGCAGACCCCTCGGGCAATCAGCCCCAGCATTTT CASSADPSGNQPQHF
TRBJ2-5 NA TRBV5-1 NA TGCGCCAGCCGGGTGGCTAGTCAAGAGACCCAGTACTTC CASRVASQETQYF
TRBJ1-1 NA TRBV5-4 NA TGTGCCAGCAGCTTACAAGGAACACTAGAAGCTTTCTTT CASSLQGTLEAFF
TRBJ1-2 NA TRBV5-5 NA TGTGCCAGCAGCTTGGAGGTGTCTAGGGGCTACACCTTC CASSLEVSRGYTF
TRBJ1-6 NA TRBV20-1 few TGCAGTGCTAGAAAAGGACAGTATAATTCACCCCTCCACTTT CSARKGQYNSPLHF
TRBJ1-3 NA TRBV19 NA TGTGCCAGTAGTCGCGACCGGGGGTCCGAAGGAAACACCACATATTTT CASSRDRGSEGNTTYF
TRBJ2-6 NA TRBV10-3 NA TGTGCCAGCAGTTACCTAGGCCTAGGCCGGGGGACTGGGGCCAACGTCCTGACTTTC CASSYLGLGRGTGANVLTF
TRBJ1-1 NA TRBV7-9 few TGTGCCAGCAGCTTAGGGCCAGGAGTTAACACTGAAGCTTTCTTT CASSLGPGVNTEAFF
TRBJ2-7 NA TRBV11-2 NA TGTGCCAGCAGTGAGATCCGGGACGCCGCGTACTTC CASSEIRDAAYF
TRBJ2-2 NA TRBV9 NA TGTGCCAGCAGCCATCGGGGTAACACCGGGGAGCTGTTTTTT CASSHRGNTGELFF
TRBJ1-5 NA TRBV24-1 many TGTGCCACCAGTGATTGGGGAATCAATCAGCCCCAGCATTTT CATSDWGINQPQHF
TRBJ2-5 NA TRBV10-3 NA TGTGCCAGCAGTGGGGGGCGAGGGAGAGGAGAGACCCAGTACTTC CASSGGRGRGETQYF
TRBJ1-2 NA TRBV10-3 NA TGTGCCAACAGTGTAGGAGGAGACACCTATGGCTACACCTTC CANSVGGDTYGYTF
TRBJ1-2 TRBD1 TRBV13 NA TGTGCCAGCAGCTTAGGCTGGGGTTCTCCGGGGACAGACTATGGCTACACCTTC CASSLGWGSPGTDYGYTF
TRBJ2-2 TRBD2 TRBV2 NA TGTGCCAGCAAGGGCAGCGGGAGACCCGGGGAGCTGTTTTTT CASKGSGRPGELFF
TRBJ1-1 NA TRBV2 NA TGTGCCAGCAGTATAGGACAGGAAGCTTTCTTT CASSIGQEAFF
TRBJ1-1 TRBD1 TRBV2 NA TGTGCCAGCAGGACGACAGGGGTCGTGGGTGAAGCTTTCTTT CASRTTGVVGEAFF
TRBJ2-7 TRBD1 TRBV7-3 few TGTGCCAGCTCACTCGGACAGGAGGCCTACGAGCAGTACTTC CASSLGQEAYEQYF
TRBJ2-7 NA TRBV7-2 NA TGTGCCAGCAGCTTAGATGCAGCTAAGAGCTCCTACGAGCAGTACTTC CASSLDAAKSSYEQYF
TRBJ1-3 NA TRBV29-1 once TGCAGCGTTGAAGATACAGCCTCTGGAAACACCATATATTTT CSVEDTASGNTIYF
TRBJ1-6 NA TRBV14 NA TGTGCCAGCAATCAGGGGCTTTCCTATAATTCACCCCTCCACTTT CASNQGLSYNSPLHF
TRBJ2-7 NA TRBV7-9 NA TGTGCCAGCAGCTTAGTCCAGGGAGCCGACGAGCAGTACTTC CASSLVQGADEQYF
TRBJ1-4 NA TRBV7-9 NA NA CASHNRGKNCFF
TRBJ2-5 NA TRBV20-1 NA TGCAATGCTAGAGTCGAGACTTCCAAAGAGACCCAGTACTTC CNARVETSKETQYF
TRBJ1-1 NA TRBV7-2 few TGTGCCAGCAGCTTAACTCCAGGACCTACTGAAGCTTTCTTT CASSLTPGPTEAFF
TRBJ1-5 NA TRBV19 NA TGTGCCAGTAGCTCCGAGGGCGGGGGGCCCCAGCCCCAGCATTTT CASSSEGGGPQPQHF
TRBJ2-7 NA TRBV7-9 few TGTGCCAGCAGTTACTCGCCCGATGACGGTACTTACGAGCAGTACTTC CASSYSPDDGTYEQYF
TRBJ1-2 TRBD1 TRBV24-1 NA TGTGCCACCAGTGGGCCGGGACAGGGTGATGGCTACACCTTC CATSGPGQGDGYTF
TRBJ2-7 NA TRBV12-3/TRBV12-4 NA TGTGCCAGCAGTTTAGCCTCGCAGTACGAGCAGTACTTC CASSLASQYEQYF
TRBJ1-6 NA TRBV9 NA TGCGCCAGCAGCCAAGAAATTGTACAGGGAAATTCACCCCTCCACTTT CASSQEIVQGNSPLHF
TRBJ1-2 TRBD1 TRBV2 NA TGTGCCAGCAGTTTAACAACAGGGGGGTACACCTTC CASSLTTGGYTF
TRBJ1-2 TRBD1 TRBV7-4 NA TGTGCCAGCAGCTTAGCACAGGGGGACCATGGCTACACCTTC CASSLAQGDHGYTF
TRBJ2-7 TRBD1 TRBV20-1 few TGCAGTGCCTTAGGACAGGGAGTCTACGAGCAGTACTTC CSALGQGVYEQYF
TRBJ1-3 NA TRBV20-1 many TGCAGTGCTAGAGTCCGGGCCCGTGGAAACACCATATATTTT CSARVRARGNTIYF
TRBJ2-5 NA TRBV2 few TGTGCCAGCAGTGGGGGCGGGGCGGGGCGTGAGACCCAGTACTTC CASSGGGAGRETQYF
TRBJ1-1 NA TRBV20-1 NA TGCAGTCCCACCCGAGACTACACGACTGAAGCTTTCTTT CSPTRDYTTEAFF
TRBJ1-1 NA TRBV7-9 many TGTGCCAGCAGCCGGACGGGGACTGAAGCTTTCTTT CASSRTGTEAFF